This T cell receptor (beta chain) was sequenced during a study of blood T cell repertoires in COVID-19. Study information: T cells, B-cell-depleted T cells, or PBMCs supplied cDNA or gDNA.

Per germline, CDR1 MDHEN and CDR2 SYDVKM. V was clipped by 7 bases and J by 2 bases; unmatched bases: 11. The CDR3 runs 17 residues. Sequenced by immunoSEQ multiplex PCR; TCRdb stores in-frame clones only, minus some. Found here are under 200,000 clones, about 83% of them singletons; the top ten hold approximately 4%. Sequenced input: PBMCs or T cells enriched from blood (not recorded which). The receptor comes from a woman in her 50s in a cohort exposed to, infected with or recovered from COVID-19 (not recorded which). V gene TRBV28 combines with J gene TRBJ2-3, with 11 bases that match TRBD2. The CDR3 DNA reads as TGTGCCAGCACCCCTCCAGGGACTAGCGGAGTCACAGATACGCAGTATTTT. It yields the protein CASTPPGTSGVTDTQYF.